This T cell receptor (beta chain) was documented in a study of blood T cell repertoires in COVID-19. As for the study in general: Collection of acute and convalescent COVID-19 samples took place in the United States, Italy and Spain.

Original handling: Amplification with reference gene primers provided the estimates of nucleated cell counts. TCRdb's table, derived via immunoSEQ multiplex PCR, lists solely in-frame clones and lacks some. V, J and clone size are taken as reported in that table, and D and trimming were inferred from the DNA itself. The sample gives a few hundred thousand clones, about four fifths of which show up once; roughly 3.1% is in the top ten. Germline V lookup: CDR1 SGHAT, CDR2 FQNNGV. The V end was cut by 5 bases, the J end by 3 bases, with 20 bases between. This CDR3 is 16 amino acids long. The TCR comes from a young woman with acute or convalescent COVID-19. The sequenced sample consisted of peripheral blood. This chain links TRBV11-2 with TRBJ2-7; D is possibly TRBD2 (5 bases). CDR3 loop: CASSTRPGPTNYEQYF. The CDR3 DNA reads as TGTGCCAGCAGCACCAGACCCGGGCCGACTAACTACGAGCAGTACTTC.